The clone carrying this T cell receptor beta chain showed up just a few times. The CDR3 extends over 15 amino acids. V lost 1 base, J lost 5 bases, and 12 bases lay in between. Germline assignment: CDR1 GTSNPN and CDR2 SVGIG (reference sequence). The data are from a study of shared clonotypes between healthy human individuals. Profiled with immunoSEQ multiplex PCR; TCRdb holds only in-frame clones, not every one. The sample lists about half a million clones, almost 80% occurring once. This rearrangement joins TRBV30 to TRBJ1-6; D is ambiguous. The sample comprised PBMCs. The receptor comes from a middle-aged woman in good health. Some clones in this sample may be carry-over from other donors' samples. CDR3 coding DNA: TGTGCCTGGAGTGGTAGGGTGAGAAATAATTCACCCCTCCACTTT. Translated, it gives CAWSGRVRNNSPLHF.